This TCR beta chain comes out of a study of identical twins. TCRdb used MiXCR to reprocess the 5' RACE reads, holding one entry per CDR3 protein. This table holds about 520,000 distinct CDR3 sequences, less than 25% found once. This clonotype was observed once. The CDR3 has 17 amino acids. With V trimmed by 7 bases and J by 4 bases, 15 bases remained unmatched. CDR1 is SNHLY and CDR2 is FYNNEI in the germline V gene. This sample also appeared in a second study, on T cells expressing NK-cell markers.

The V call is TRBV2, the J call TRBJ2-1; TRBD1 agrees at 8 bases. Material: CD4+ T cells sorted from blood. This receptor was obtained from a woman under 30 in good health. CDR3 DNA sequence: TGTGCCAGCAATCTGATCGGCTCCGGGACAGGTTACAATGAGCAGTTCTTC. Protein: CASNLIGSGTGYNEQFF.